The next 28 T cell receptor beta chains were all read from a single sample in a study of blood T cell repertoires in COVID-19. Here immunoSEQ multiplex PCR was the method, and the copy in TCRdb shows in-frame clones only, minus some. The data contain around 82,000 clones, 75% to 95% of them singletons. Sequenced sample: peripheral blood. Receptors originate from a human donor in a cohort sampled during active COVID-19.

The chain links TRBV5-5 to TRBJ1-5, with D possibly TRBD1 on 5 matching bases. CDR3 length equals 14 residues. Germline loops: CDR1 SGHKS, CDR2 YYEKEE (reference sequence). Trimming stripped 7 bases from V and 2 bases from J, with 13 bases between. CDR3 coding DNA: TGTGCCAGCGGTCAGGCGGGGGGCAATCAGCCCCAGCATTTT. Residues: CASGQAGGNQPQHF.

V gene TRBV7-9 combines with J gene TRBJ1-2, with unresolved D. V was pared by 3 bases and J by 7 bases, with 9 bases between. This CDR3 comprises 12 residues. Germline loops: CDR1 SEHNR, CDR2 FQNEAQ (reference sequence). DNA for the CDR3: TGTGCCAGCAGCTTGGGAGGAGGTGGCTACACCTTC. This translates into CASSLGGGGYTF.

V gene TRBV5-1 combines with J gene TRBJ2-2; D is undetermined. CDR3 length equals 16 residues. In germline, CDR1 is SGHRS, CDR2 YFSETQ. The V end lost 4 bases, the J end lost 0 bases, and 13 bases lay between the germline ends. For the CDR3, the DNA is TGCGCCAGCAGCGTCGAGCGATTGGCGAACACCGGGGAGCTGTTTTTT. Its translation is CASSVERLANTGELFF.

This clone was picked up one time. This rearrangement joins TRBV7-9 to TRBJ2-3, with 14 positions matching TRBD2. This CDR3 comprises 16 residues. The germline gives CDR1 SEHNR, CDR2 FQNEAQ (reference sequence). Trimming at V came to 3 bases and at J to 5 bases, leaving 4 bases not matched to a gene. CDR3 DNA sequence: TGTGCCAGCAGCTTGGGACTAGCGGGGGCGGTAGATACGCAGTATTTT. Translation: CASSLGLAGAVDTQYF.

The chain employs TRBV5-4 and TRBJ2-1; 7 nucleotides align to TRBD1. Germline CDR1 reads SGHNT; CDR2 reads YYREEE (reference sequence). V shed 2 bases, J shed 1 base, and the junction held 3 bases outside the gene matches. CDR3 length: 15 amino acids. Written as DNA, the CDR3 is TGTGCCAGCAGCTTCGAACAGGGGTCCTACAATGAGCAGTTCTTC. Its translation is CASSFEQGSYNEQFF.

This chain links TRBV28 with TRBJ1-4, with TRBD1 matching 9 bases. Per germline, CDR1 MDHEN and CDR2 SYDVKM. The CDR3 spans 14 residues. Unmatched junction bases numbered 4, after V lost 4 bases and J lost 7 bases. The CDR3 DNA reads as TGTGCCAGCAGTTCCGGGACAGGGCTTGAAAAACTGTTTTTT. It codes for CASSSGTGLEKLFF.

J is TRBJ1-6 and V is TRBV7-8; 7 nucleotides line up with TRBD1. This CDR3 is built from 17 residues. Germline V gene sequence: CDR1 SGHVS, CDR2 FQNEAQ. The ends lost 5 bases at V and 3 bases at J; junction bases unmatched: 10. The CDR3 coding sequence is TGTGCCAGCAGCACGGATCAGGGGGTGCACTATAATTCACCCCTCCACTTT. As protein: CASSTDQGVHYNSPLHF.

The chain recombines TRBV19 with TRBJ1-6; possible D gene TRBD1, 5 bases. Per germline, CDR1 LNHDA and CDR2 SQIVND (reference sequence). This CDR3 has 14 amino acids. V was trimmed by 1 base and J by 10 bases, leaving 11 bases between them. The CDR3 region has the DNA TGTGCCAGTAGTATAGGGCAGGGAGGATCACCCCTCCACTTT. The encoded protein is CASSIGQGGSPLHF.

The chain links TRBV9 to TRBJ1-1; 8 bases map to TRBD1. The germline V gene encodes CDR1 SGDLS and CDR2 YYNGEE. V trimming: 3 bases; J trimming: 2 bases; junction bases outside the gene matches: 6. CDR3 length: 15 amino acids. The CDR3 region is CASSGPTGGNTEAFF. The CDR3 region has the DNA TGTGCCAGCAGCGGCCCTACAGGGGGAAACACTGAAGCTTTCTTT.

CDR3 sequence: CASSQNRGGSYNEQFF. DNA for the CDR3: TGTGCCAGCAGCCAAAACAGGGGGGGGTCCTACAATGAGCAGTTCTTC. This chain joins TRBV3-1 (or the pseudogene TRBV3-2) and TRBJ2-1, with D perhaps TRBD1 (8 bases). Trimming removed 2 bases from V and 1 base from J, with 12 bases in between. Germline lookup yields CDR1 LGHDT and CDR2 YNNKEL (reference sequence). CDR3 length: 16 residues.

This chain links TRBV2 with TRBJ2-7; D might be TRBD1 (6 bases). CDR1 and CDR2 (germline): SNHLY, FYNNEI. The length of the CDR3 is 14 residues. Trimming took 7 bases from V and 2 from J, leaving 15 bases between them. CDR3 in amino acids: CASTGQGIPYEQYF. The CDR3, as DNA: TGTGCCAGCACGGGGCAGGGGATTCCCTACGAGCAGTACTTC.

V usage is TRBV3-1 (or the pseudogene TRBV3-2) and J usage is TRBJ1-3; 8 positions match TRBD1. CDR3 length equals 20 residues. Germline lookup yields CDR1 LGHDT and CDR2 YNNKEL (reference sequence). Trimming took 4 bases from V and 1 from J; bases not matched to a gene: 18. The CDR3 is CASSPRDRRHSLGSGNTIYF. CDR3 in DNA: TGTGCCAGCAGCCCCCGGGACAGGCGTCACTCCCTTGGTTCTGGAAACACCATATATTTT.

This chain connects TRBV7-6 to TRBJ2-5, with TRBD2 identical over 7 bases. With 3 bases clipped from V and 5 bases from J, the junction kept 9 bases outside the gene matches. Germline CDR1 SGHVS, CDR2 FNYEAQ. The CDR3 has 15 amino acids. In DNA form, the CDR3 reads TGTGCCAGCAGCTTGGGCTGGGAGGGGTTGGAGACCCAGTACTTC. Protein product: CASSLGWEGLETQYF.

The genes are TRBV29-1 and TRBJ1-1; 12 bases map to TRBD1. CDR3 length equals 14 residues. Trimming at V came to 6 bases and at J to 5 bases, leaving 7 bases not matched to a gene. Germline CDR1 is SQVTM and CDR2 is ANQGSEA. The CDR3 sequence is CSVSRDRGPTEAFF. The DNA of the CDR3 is TGCAGCGTCAGCCGGGACAGGGGGCCTACTGAAGCTTTCTTT.

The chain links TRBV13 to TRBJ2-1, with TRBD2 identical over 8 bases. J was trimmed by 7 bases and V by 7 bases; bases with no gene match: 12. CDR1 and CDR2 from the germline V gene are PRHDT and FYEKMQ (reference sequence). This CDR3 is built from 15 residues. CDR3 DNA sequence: TGTGCCAGCACCCTGGGGGCGGGGGGCCCGAATGAGCAGTTCTTC. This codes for CASTLGAGGPNEQFF.

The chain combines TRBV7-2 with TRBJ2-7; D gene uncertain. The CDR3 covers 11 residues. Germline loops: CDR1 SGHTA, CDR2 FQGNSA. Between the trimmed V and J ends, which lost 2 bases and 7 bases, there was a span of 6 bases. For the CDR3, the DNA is TGTGCCAGCAGCTTACTAGTAGAGCAGTACTTC. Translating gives CASSLLVEQYF.

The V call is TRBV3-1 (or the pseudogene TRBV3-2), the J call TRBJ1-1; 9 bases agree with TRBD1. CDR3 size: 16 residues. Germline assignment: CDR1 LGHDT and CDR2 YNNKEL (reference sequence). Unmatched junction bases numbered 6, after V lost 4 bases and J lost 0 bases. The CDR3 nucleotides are TGTGCCAGCAGCCGCGGGACAGGGACCTTGAACACTGAAGCTTTCTTT. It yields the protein CASSRGTGTLNTEAFF.

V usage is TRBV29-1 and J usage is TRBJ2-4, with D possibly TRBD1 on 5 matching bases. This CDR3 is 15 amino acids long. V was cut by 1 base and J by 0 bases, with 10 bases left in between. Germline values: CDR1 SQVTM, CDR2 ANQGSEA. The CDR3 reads CSVEAQGIAKNIQYF. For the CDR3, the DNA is TGCAGCGTTGAAGCCCAGGGAATAGCCAAAAACATTCAGTACTTC.

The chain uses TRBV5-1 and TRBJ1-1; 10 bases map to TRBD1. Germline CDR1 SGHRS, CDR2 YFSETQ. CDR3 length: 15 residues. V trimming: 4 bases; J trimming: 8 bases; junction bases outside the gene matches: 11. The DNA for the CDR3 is TGCGCCAGCAGCCCGGATCTGGGACAGGGGCTCGAAGCTTTCTTT. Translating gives CASSPDLGQGLEAFF.

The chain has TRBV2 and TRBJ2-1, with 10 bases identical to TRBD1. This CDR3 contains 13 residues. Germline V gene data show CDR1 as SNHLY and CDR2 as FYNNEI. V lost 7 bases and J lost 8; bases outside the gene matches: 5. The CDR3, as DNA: TGTGCCAGCATGACAGGGGGCAAGGATGAGCAGTTCTTC. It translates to CASMTGGKDEQFF.

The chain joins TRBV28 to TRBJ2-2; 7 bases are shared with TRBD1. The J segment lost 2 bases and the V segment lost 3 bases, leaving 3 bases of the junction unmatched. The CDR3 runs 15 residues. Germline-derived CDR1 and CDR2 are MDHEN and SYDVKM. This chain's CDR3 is CASSFGDRNTGELFF. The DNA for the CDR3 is TGTGCCAGCAGTTTCGGGGACAGAAACACCGGGGAGCTGTTTTTT.

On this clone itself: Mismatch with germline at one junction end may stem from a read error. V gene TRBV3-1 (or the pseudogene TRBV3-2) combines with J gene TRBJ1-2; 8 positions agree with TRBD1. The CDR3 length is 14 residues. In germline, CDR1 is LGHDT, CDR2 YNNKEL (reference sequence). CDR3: CASSQALSAGQGTF. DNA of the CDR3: TGTGCCAGCAGTCAAGCCCTCTCCGCAGGACAGGGTACCTTC.

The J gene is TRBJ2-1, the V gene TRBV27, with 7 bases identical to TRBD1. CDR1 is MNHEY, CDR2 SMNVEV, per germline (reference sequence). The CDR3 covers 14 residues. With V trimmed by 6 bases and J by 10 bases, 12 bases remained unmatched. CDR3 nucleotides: TGTGCCAGCAGCCCTTACAGGGGCCACAGAGAGCAGTTCTTC. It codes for CASSPYRGHREQFF.

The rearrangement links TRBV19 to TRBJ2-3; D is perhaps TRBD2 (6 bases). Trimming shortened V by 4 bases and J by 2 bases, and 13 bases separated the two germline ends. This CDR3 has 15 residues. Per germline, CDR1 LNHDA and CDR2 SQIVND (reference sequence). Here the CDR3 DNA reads TGTGCCAGTAGTAGCACTAGCTTTGTCACAGATACGCAGTATTTT. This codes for CASSSTSFVTDTQYF.

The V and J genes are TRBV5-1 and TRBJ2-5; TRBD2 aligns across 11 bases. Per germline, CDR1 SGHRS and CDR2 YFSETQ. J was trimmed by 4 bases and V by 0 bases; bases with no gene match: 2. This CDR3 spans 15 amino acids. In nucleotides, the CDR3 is TGCGCCAGCAGCTTGGGGCTAGCGGGGGGAGAGACCCAGTACTTC. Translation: CASSLGLAGGETQYF.

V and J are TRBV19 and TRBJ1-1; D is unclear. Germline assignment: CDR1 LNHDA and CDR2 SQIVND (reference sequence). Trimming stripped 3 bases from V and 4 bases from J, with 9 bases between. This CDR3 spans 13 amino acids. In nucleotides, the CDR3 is TGTGCCAGTAGTATGAGAGAGGGCACTGAAGCTTTCTTT. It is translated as CASSMREGTEAFF.

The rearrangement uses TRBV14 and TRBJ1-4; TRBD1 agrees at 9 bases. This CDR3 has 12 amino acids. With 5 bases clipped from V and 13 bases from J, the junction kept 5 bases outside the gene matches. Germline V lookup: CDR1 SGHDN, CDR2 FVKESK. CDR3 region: CASSTGGAGLFF. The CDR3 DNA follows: TGTGCCAGCAGCACAGGGGGCGCGGGACTGTTTTTT.

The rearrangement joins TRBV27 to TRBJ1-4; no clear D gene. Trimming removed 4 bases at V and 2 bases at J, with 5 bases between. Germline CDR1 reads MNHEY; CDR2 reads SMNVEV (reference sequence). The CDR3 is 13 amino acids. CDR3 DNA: TGTGCCAGCAGTTGGGCGACTAATGAAAAACTGTTTTTT. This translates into CASSWATNEKLFF.